This TCR beta chain was found in a study of T cell responses to AZD1222 COVID-19 vaccine. TCRdb's copy holds only in-frame clones and misses some; the assay was immunoSEQ multiplex PCR. The table includes some 130,000 clones, roughly 92% detected once. Study outcomes and limitations: Donors were chiefly white British, with a greater number of females, and clonal diversity was perhaps underestimated. Repertoire sampling happened only post peak T cell response. A reported finding is that nearly half of spike-specific TCRs target unmutated variant regions. Following two doses of AZD1222, Spike-specific TCR breadth and depth rose.

The sample holds one count of this clone. What it recognizes is unknown. The TCR comes from an adult in good health. Sequenced here: peripheral blood, sampled on day 0 of AZD1222 vaccination.

In DNA form, the CDR3 reads TGTGCCAGCAGCTTCGCCCAGGGGGCGCGGTACAATGAGCAGTTCTTC. Encoded protein: CASSFAQGARYNEQFF. This chain links TRBV5-6 with TRBJ2-1; 8 bases fit TRBD1. Per the germline V gene, CDR1 is SGHDT and CDR2 is YYEEEE. The CDR3 spans 16 residues. Losses at the gene ends were 2 bases for V and 4 bases for J; bases not matched to a gene: 8.